This entry describes one T cell receptor (beta chain). This sample is drawn from a study of shared clonotypes between healthy human individuals. For the study at large: Contributing individuals were a couple of females and a few males aged 18 to 49.

Donors were healthy HIV-negative adults without recently reported acute infections or vaccinations. Germline CDR1 reads SGHTS; CDR2 reads YDEGEE. V gave up 0 bases and J gave up 0 bases, with 13 bases separating them. The CDR3 covers 17 residues. The run depth of the assay was deep. Per the original data handling: ImmunoSEQ supplied junction-only sequences lacking quality scores, so filtering was different. Only in-frame clones appear in the TCRdb table, and some are missing; sequencing was by immunoSEQ multiplex PCR. D and trimming come from the DNA, and the V and J calls and clone size come from that table. The table records 400,000 to 500,000 clones, around 80% of them present only once.

The sample consisted of PBMCs. V usage is TRBV5-8 and J usage is TRBJ1-5, with D unresolved. The receptor was isolated from a woman aged 40-49 years in good health. Some clones in this sample may be carry-over from other donors' samples. Here the CDR3 reads CASSLEVSPYSNQPQHF. CDR3 nucleotides: TGTGCCAGCAGCTTGGAGGTATCCCCTTATAGCAATCAGCCCCAGCATTTT.